The clone carrying this T cell receptor (beta chain) was counted once. This record belongs to a study of cytomegalovirus exposure and HLA in healthy donors. Primers included in the PCR were 60 Vbeta and 13 Jbeta primers. TCRdb's table, derived via immunoSEQ multiplex PCR, lists solely in-frame clones and lacks some. The sample has 100,000 to 150,000 clones, around 72% seen once; the top ten hold about 4%. Trimming removed 7 bases from V and 1 base from J, with 14 bases in between. The CDR3 is 14 residues long. Germline lookup yields CDR1 SGDLS and CDR2 YYNGEE. This clonotype was sampled from a young man in good health and CMV-seronegative. The sequencing input was PBMCs. This sequence joins TRBV9 and TRBJ2-5; a weak D match, TRBD2 (5 bases). CDR3 in amino acids: CASGARRSQETQYF. The CDR3 region has the DNA TGTGCCAGCGGTGCGCGGAGGAGCCAAGAGACCCAGTACTTC.